Listed here are 19 T cell receptor beta chains from one sample, sequenced in a study of T cells after yellow fever vaccination. TCRdb itself ran the 5' RACE reads through MiXCR, one entry per CDR3 protein. Here the sample spans approximately 4,300 distinct CDR3 sequences, 3.5% to 4.5% being singletons. The sequenced sample was PBMCs, either bulk or a sorted T-cell subset (CD4+, CD8+, memory, or dextramer-sorted; not recorded which), obtained 15 days after the yellow fever booster vaccination. The receptors shown here come from a man aged 25-45 years who received the YFV17D yellow fever vaccine.

This clonotype ranks as medium-sized. The rearrangement uses TRBV4-2 and TRBJ2-1; D remains unclear. This CDR3 comprises 16 residues. Germline V gene sequence: CDR1 LGHNA, CDR2 YNFKEQ. With 1 base removed from V and 4 bases from J, the gap between germline ends came to 14 bases. The DNA for the CDR3 is TGTGCCAGCAGCCAAGGTGGGCTAGACATTTACAATGAGCAGTTCTTC. It yields the protein CASSQGGLDIYNEQFF.

This clonotype was observed many times. The chain carries TRBV29-1 and TRBJ2-7, with TRBD1 matching over 9 bases. The CDR3 extends over 14 amino acids. Looked up from germline, CDR1 is SQVTM and CDR2 is ANQGSEA. J was trimmed by 6 bases and V by 7 bases; bases with no gene match: 13. In DNA form, the CDR3 reads TGCAGCGCGACGGCCGGGACAGGGCATCGCGAGCAGTACTTC. It codes for CSATAGTGHREQYF.

The chain carries TRBV10-3 and TRBJ2-5, with 9 bases matching TRBD2. The germline gives CDR1 ENHRY, CDR2 SYGVKD. The V segment lost 7 bases and the J segment 4 bases; nucleotides outside the gene matches: 7. This CDR3 comprises 14 residues. The DNA for the CDR3 is TGTGCCATCAACGCGGGGGGGGGTAGAGAGACCCAGTACTTC. Residues: CAINAGGGRETQYF.

In its sample, this clonotype ranks as medium-sized. The chain has TRBV28 and TRBJ2-5; D not certain. This CDR3 spans 17 amino acids. V was pared by 0 bases and J by 1 base, with 15 bases between. CDR1 is MDHEN, CDR2 SYDVKM, per germline. The DNA of the CDR3 is TGTGCCAGCAGTTTATGGGCTATAACTTTAGCCCAAGAGACCCAGTACTTC. This sequence encodes CASSLWAITLAQETQYF.

This clonotype was observed many times. The rearrangement joins TRBV10-3 to TRBJ1-2; TRBD1 matches 7 bases. This CDR3 is built from 14 residues. After removal of 6 bases from V and 4 bases from J, the junction contained 8 bases not matched to a gene. The germline V gene has CDR1 ENHRY and CDR2 SYGVKD. CDR3 region: CAIRDSDRSYGYTF. CDR3 DNA sequence: TGTGCCATCAGGGACTCGGACAGGTCCTATGGCTACACCTTC.

This clonotype was counted ten times or more. CDR3 protein: CSAETFGTRGEQFF. The CDR3 region has the DNA TGCAGTGCTGAAACCTTTGGGACCCGGGGTGAGCAGTTCTTC. V and J are TRBV20-1 and TRBJ2-1; D is possibly TRBD1 or TRBD2 (5 bases each). Germline CDR1 reads DFQATT; CDR2 reads SNEGSKA (reference sequence). Trimming stripped 5 bases from V and 9 bases from J, with 20 bases between. The CDR3 covers 14 residues.

This clonotype came up many times. The rearrangement uses TRBV18 and TRBJ1-2, with D uncertain. The CDR3 spans 16 residues. The V end lost 2 bases, the J end lost 2 bases, and 15 bases lay between the germline ends. Germline V gene lookup returns CDR1 KGHSH and CDR2 LQKENI. The CDR3 loop is CASSPDARSRNYGYTF. CDR3 DNA sequence: TGTGCCAGCTCACCAGATGCCCGTTCTCGCAACTATGGCTACACCTTC.

This clonotype was detected many times. This chain joins TRBV19 and TRBJ1-5; D gene ambiguous. Trimming shortened V by 3 bases and J by 4 bases, and 4 bases separated the two germline ends. The germline V gene encodes CDR1 LNHDA and CDR2 SQIVND (reference sequence). This CDR3 has 12 amino acids. CDR3 coding DNA: TGTGCCAGTAGTATGGTGAATCAGCCCCAGCATTTT. As protein: CASSMVNQPQHF. The full variable domain, with the rest looked up from reference TRBV19 and TRBJ1-5, is DGGITQSPKYLFRKEGQNVTLSCEQNLNHDAMYWYRQDPGQGLRLIYYSQIVNDFQKGDIAEGYSVSREKKESFPLTVTSAQKNPTAFYLCASSMVNQPQHFGDGTRLSIL.

This clonotype is medium-sized (0.01 to 0.1%) within its sample. V usage is TRBV5-6 and J usage is TRBJ2-7; 13 nucleotides line up with TRBD2. Germline V gene sequence: CDR1 SGHDT, CDR2 YYEEEE. The junction had 9 bases not matched to a gene; V was cut back by 5 bases and J by 1 base. The CDR3 loop spans 17 amino acids. CDR3 coding DNA: TGTGCCAGCAGGGAACTAGCGGGAGGGCCGGAATCCTACGAGCAGTACTTC. This encodes CASRELAGGPESYEQYF.

This clonotype was detected ten times or more. The CDR3 DNA follows: TGTGCCAGCAGCTTAGATCTGGGCCCTTGGTCCGGGGAGCTGTTTTTT. Residues: CASSLDLGPWSGELFF. The chain carries TRBV11-3 and TRBJ2-2; D not certain. The CDR3 contains 16 residues. Trimming pared 0 bases from V and 6 bases from J, leaving 14 bases between. Germline assignment: CDR1 SGHNT and CDR2 YENEEA.

By proportion, this clonotype is medium-sized. The rearrangement uses TRBV7-6 and TRBJ2-5; perhaps TRBD1 as D (6 bases). Looked up from germline, CDR1 is SGHVS and CDR2 is FNYEAQ. V lost 2 bases, J lost 5 bases, and 15 bases lay in between. This CDR3 comprises 15 residues. The CDR3: CASSLRTDPAETQYF. The DNA for the CDR3 is TGTGCCAGCAGCTTACGGACAGATCCCGCGGAGACCCAGTACTTC.

Many counts were recorded for this clonotype. The chain employs TRBV3-1 and TRBJ2-1; TRBD2 might be the D (6 bases). In germline, CDR1 is LGHDT, CDR2 YNNKEL (reference sequence). This CDR3 contains 12 residues. Between the trimmed V and J ends, which lost 1 base and 9 bases, there was a span of 7 bases. The CDR3 DNA reads as TGTGCCAGCAGCCAAGTGGGGGGTGAGCAGTTCTTC. Residues: CASSQVGGEQFF.

This clonotype was recorded at least ten times. The CDR3 region is CASSPLGGPYQETQYF. In nucleotides, the CDR3 is TGTGCCAGTAGTCCCTTGGGAGGACCATACCAAGAGACCCAGTACTTC. V gene TRBV19 combines with J gene TRBJ2-5; D might be TRBD2 (6 bases). The germline V gene has CDR1 LNHDA and CDR2 SQIVND (reference sequence). The CDR3 is 16 residues long. Deletions cut 5 bases from V and 0 bases from J, with 16 bases between.

In this sample, this clonotype turned up many times. The chain is built from TRBV7-3 and TRBJ2-3; 11 positions agree with TRBD2. The germline V gene has CDR1 SGHTA and CDR2 FQGTGA. The trim removed 2 bases at V and 4 bases at J, leaving 2 bases unmatched. The length of the CDR3 is 15 residues. The CDR3 DNA reads TGTGCCAGCAGCTTAGTACTAGCGGGAGCAGATACGCAGTATTTT. Its translation: CASSLVLAGADTQYF.

In this sample, this clonotype turned up many times. The genes are TRBV27 and TRBJ2-7; no definite D call. Germline CDR1 reads MNHEY; CDR2 reads SMNVEV (reference sequence). The length of the CDR3 is 16 residues. V was clipped by 6 bases and J by 2 bases, with 20 bases between them. CDR3 nucleotide sequence: TGTGCCAGCAGCCGCTCTATAGGGCTGGGTACCTACGAGCAGTACTTC. It codes for CASSRSIGLGTYEQYF.

This clonotype was counted between two and nine times. An end of the junction differs from the germline gene, which may be a read error. V and J are TRBV20-1 and TRBJ2-7; TRBD2 agrees at 9 bases. Germline CDR1 and CDR2: DFQATT and SNEGSKA (reference sequence). The CDR3 is made up of 17 amino acids. This CDR3 is CCASPLKGAGGGYEQYF. CDR3 nucleotides: TGCTGTGCTAGCCCGCTGAAAGGAGCGGGAGGTGGGTACGAGCAGTACTTC.

This clonotype was observed many times. CDR3 nucleotides: TGCAGTGCTGCTCCCCCGGGACTAGCGGGAGAGAGATGGGTCACAGATACGCAGTATTTT. Its translation is CSAAPPGLAGERWVTDTQYF. The gene calls are TRBV20-1 and TRBJ2-3, with 14 bases that match TRBD2. Germline assignment: CDR1 DFQATT and CDR2 SNEGSKA (reference sequence). The trim removed 5 bases at V and 2 bases at J, leaving 18 bases unmatched. This CDR3 has 20 amino acids.

This clonotype came up many times. This chain uses TRBV18 with TRBJ2-7; possibly TRBD2 for D (6 bases). In germline, CDR1 is KGHSH, CDR2 LQKENI. Trimming stripped 3 bases from V and 6 bases from J, with 18 bases between. This CDR3 comprises 15 residues. CDR3 bases: TGTGCCAGCTCACCCGCGGGACTTCCTATGGGCGAGCAGTACTTC. Its protein product is CASSPAGLPMGEQYF.

This clonotype has a count of ten or more. The J gene is TRBJ2-1, the V gene TRBV5-1; the D is unclear. V lost 0 bases and J lost 7, with 8 bases in between. The CDR3 is 13 amino acids. Per the germline V gene, CDR1 is SGHRS and CDR2 is YFSETQ. DNA for the CDR3: TGCGCCAGCAGCTTGGGGACCGAAAATGAGCAGTTCTTC. Translation gives CASSLGTENEQFF.